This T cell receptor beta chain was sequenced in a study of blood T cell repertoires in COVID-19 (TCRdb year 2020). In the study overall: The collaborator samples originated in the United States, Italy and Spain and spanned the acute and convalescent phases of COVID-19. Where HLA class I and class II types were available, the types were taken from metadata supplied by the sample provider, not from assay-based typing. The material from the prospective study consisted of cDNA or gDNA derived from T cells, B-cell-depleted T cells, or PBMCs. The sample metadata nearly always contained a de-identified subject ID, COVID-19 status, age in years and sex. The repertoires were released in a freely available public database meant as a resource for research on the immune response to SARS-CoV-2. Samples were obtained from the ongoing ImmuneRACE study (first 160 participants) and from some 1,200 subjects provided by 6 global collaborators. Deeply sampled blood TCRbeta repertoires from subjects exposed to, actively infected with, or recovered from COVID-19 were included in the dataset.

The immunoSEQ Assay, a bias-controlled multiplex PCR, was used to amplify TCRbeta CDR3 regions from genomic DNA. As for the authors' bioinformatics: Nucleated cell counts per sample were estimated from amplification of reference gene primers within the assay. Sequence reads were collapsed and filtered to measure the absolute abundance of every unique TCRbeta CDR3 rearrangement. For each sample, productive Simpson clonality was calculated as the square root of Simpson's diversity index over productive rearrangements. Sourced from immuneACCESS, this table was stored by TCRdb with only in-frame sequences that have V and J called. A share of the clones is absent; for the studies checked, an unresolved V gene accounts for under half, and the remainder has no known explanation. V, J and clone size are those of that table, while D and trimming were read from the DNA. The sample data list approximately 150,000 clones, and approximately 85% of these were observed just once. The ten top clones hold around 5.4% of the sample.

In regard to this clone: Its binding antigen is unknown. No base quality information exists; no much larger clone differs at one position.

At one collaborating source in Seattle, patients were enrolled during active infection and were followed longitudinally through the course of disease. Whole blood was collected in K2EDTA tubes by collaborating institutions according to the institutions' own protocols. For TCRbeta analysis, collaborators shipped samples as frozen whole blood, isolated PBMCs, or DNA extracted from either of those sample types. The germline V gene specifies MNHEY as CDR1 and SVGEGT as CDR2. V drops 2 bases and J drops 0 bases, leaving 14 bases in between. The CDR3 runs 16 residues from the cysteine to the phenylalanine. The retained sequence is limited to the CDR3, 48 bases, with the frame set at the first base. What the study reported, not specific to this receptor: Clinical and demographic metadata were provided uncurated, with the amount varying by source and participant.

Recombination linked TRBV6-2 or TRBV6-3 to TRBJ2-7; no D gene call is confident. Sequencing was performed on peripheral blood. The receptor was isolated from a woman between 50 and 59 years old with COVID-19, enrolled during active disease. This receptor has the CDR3 CASSYRQDIPSYEQYF. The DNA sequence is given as TGTGCCAGCAGTTACCGCCAGGATATACCCTCCTACGAGCAGTACTTC.